The T cell receptor beta chain described here comes from a study of blood T cell repertoires in COVID-19. About the study: Samples taken during acute and convalescent COVID-19 were collected in the United States, Italy and Spain.

The V and J ends lost 6 bases and 6 bases respectively, with 15 bases between them. Germline values: CDR1 WSHSY, CDR2 SAAADI. This CDR3 region has 14 residues. Only in-frame clones appear in the TCRdb table, and some are missing; sequencing was by immunoSEQ multiplex PCR. The sample yields roughly 130,000 clones, roughly 86% seen once. The sequence came from a woman aged 55-75 years with acute or convalescent COVID-19. The sequencing input was peripheral blood. V is TRBV10-2 and J is TRBJ1-5; weak D call: TRBD1 (5 bases). The CDR3 region is CASRAPGRGQPQHF. The CDR3 DNA reads TGCGCCAGCAGGGCCCCGGGGAGGGGTCAGCCCCAGCATTTT.